The T cell receptor beta chain described here comes from a study of cytomegalovirus exposure and HLA in healthy donors. The CDR3 contains 14 residues. Trimming removed 4 bases at V and 3 bases at J, with 12 bases between. CDR1 and CDR2 from the germline V gene are LGHNA and YSLEER. The PCR had 60 Vbeta and 13 Jbeta primers. Clones were sequenced by immunoSEQ multiplex PCR, and TCRdb holds only the in-frame ones, with some missing. This sample yields over 150,000 clones, of which 60% to 85% are seen a single time; roughly 7.5% belongs to the top ten. Sequencing was performed on PBMCs. The TCR was taken from a male donor in good health and CMV-seropositive. The genes are TRBV4-3 and TRBJ1-2; the D is unclear. The CDR3 DNA follows: TGCGCCAGCAGCCTGCTCGGGTATCACTATGGCTACACCTTC. It codes for CASSLLGYHYGYTF.